This T cell receptor beta chain is drawn from a study of blood T cell repertoires in COVID-19. The overall study: Nucleic acid was either cDNA or gDNA, and it came from T cells, B-cell-depleted T cells, or PBMCs.

Enrolled during active infection, Seattle patients were then followed longitudinally. V was shortened by 0 bases and J by 8 bases, with 11 bases between the two germline ends. CDR3 length equals 13 residues. Germline CDR1 reads GTSNPN; CDR2 reads SVGIG (reference sequence). In the original workflow: It was from reference gene primer amplification that nucleated cell counts were estimated. Data came from immunoSEQ multiplex PCR; TCRdb stores just in-frame clones and leaves some out. V and J calls and clone size are copied from that table; D and trimming were computed from the DNA. The table shows some 320,000 clones, with approximately 89% occurring only once.

The TCR sequence derives from a woman aged 25 to 39 with COVID-19, enrolled during active disease. The sample comprised peripheral blood. This sequence joins TRBV30 and TRBJ2-1; TRBD2 might be the D (5 bases). CDR3 loop: CAWSVPPRDEQFF. For the CDR3, the DNA is TGTGCCTGGAGTGTACCCCCGAGGGATGAGCAGTTCTTC.